A selection of T cell receptor beta chains follows, all from one sample in a study of blood T cell repertoires in COVID-19. Using immunoSEQ multiplex PCR, the repertoire was profiled, and TCRdb retains in-frame clones only, with some absent. The sample lists tens of thousands of clones, roughly 78% occurring once. The sequencing sample was made of peripheral blood. The receptor source for this set is a woman over 75 with acute or convalescent COVID-19. The CDR3 runs from the conserved cysteine through the conserved F or W.

J gene: TRBJ2-7
V gene: TRBV19
CDR3 protein: CASTSGSSYEQYF

J gene: TRBJ1-1
V gene: TRBV29-1
CDR3 protein: CSVEGGQLNTEAFF

J gene: TRBJ2-7
V gene: TRBV4-1
CDR3 protein: CASSQAGEKQYF

J gene: TRBJ1-4
V gene: TRBV4-1
CDR3 protein: CASSQGQGRDEKLFF

J gene: TRBJ2-3
V gene: TRBV30
CDR3 protein: CAWSVQDYTDTQYF

J gene: TRBJ1-5
V gene: TRBV7-2
CDR3 protein: CASSLAGQGNQPQHF

J gene: TRBJ2-2
V gene: TRBV3-1/TRBV3-2
CDR3 protein: CASSLGTGRAGELFF

J gene: TRBJ1-2
V gene: TRBV10-3
CDR3 protein: CAISDRGPSGYTF

J gene: TRBJ2-7
V gene: TRBV3-1/TRBV3-2
CDR3 protein: CASSRDTATYEQYF

J gene: TRBJ2-2
V gene: TRBV5-4
CDR3 protein: CASRAGGQGAPGELFF

J gene: TRBJ2-7
V gene: TRBV2
CDR3 protein: CASSELEPLDF

J gene: TRBJ1-2
V gene: TRBV24-1
CDR3 protein: CATSDWPKVGQGVGYTF

J gene: TRBJ2-1
V gene: TRBV5-1
CDR3 protein: CASSPRTSGSRGEQFF

J gene: TRBJ2-3
V gene: TRBV7-7
CDR3 protein: CASSLGASTDTQYF